This passage covers 9 T cell receptor beta chains from one sample sequenced in a study of cytomegalovirus exposure and HLA in healthy donors. The PCR had 60 Vbeta and 13 Jbeta primers. The table came from immunoSEQ multiplex PCR; TCRdb's copy has only in-frame clones and leaves some out. Counted here are approximately 180,000 clones, roughly four fifths occurring once; the ten biggest clones make up roughly 1.6%. Sequencing input: PBMCs. Receptors originate from a woman under 30 in good health and CMV-seronegative.

CDR3 nucleotides: TGTGCCAGCAGCCCGGTGGGGCAGAGCATTTATGGCTACACCTTC. This gives the protein CASSPVGQSIYGYTF. The V and J genes are TRBV5-4 and TRBJ1-2; possible D gene TRBD1, 5 bases. Trimming pared 4 bases from V and 5 bases from J, leaving 18 bases between. The germline V gene has CDR1 SGHNT and CDR2 YYREEE (reference sequence). This CDR3 has 15 residues.

The chain employs TRBV4-1 and TRBJ2-7, with D tentatively TRBD2 (5 bases). V lost 4 bases and J 3 bases, leaving 16 bases between the germline ends. The CDR3 is made up of 15 amino acids. Germline assignment: CDR1 MGHRA and CDR2 YSYEKL. CDR3 protein: CASSLTADGLYEQYF. The CDR3 DNA sequence: TGCGCCAGCAGCCTCACAGCGGACGGTCTCTACGAGCAGTACTTC.

The J gene is TRBJ2-7, the V gene TRBV7-6; D is perhaps TRBD2 (6 bases). The V end lost 11 bases, the J end lost 0 bases, and 17 bases lay between the germline ends. Germline CDR1 and CDR2: SGHVS and FNYEAQ. This CDR3 spans 14 amino acids. This CDR3 is CACSSRGSSYEQYF. CDR3 DNA: TGTGCCTGTTCCTCACGGGGGAGCTCCTACGAGCAGTACTTC.

This chain connects TRBV19 to TRBJ1-2; 7 bases are shared with TRBD1. Germline V CDR1 and CDR2: LNHDA, SQIVND (reference sequence). CDR3 length: 15 residues. With V trimmed by 5 bases and J by 4 bases, 10 bases remained unmatched. CDR3 region: CASSPGGQGVYGYTF. The CDR3 DNA reads as TGTGCCAGTAGTCCCGGAGGTCAGGGGGTCTATGGCTACACCTTC.

The chain employs TRBV29-1 and TRBJ2-7, with 7 bases lining up with TRBD1. CDR1 is SQVTM, CDR2 ANQGSEA, per germline. The trim removed 7 bases at V and 1 base at J, leaving 4 bases unmatched. This CDR3 comprises 12 residues. Here the CDR3 DNA reads TGCAGCGGGGGACAGAATTCCTACGAGCAGTACTTC. Its translation: CSGGQNSYEQYF.

V and J are TRBV6-5 and TRBJ1-2, with 9 bases lining up with TRBD1. From germline, CDR1 is MNHEY and CDR2 SVGAGI. Losses at the gene ends were 5 bases for V and 8 bases for J; bases not matched to a gene: 6. The CDR3 totals 13 residues. The CDR3 DNA is TGTGCCAGCAGTCAACAGGGGGCCGGCGGCTACACCTTC. Translating gives CASSQQGAGGYTF.

The V call is TRBV10-3, the J call TRBJ2-2; perhaps TRBD2 as D (5 bases). V was cut by 6 bases and J by 2 bases, with 13 bases left in between. From germline, CDR1 is ENHRY and CDR2 SYGVKD. CDR3 length equals 15 residues. This chain's CDR3 is CAIRAGIGNTGELFF. In DNA, the CDR3 is TGTGCCATCAGAGCCGGGATAGGCAACACCGGGGAGCTGTTTTTT.

The chain carries TRBV28 and TRBJ1-1; the match to TRBD1 covers 9 bases. The germline gives CDR1 MDHEN, CDR2 SYDVKM. The junction had 9 bases not matched to a gene; V was cut back by 4 bases and J by 6 bases. The CDR3 loop spans 15 amino acids. The CDR3 reads CASSSSGTGFPEAFF. For the CDR3, the DNA is TGTGCCAGCAGTTCCTCCGGGACAGGGTTCCCTGAAGCTTTCTTT.

The chain links TRBV15 to TRBJ2-7, with 9 bases identical to TRBD2. J was trimmed by 9 bases and V by 5 bases; bases with no gene match: 17. Germline loops: CDR1 LNHNV, CDR2 YYDKDF (reference sequence). The CDR3 is made up of 16 amino acids. This CDR3 reads CATSATGTSPAGGQYF. In DNA, the CDR3 is TGTGCCACCAGCGCCACTGGGACTAGCCCGGCGGGGGGGCAGTACTTC.